The 5 T cell receptor beta chains below all came from one sample that was sequenced in a study of regulatory T cells in long-lasting Graves disease. Time point defined: newly diagnosed GD, antithyroid drugs for less than 3 months. The TCR library was prepared using RNA isolated from PBMCs. Building the TCR beta libraries relied on iRepertoire HTBI primers, and CDR3 regions underwent Arm-PCR. From the multiplex PCR reads, TCRdb called clonotypes with MiXCR, one entry per CDR3 protein. Of about 530,000 distinct CDR3 sequences listed, 15% to 20% are singletons. Another study also made use of these data, one on T cells in Graves' hyperthyroidism and ophthalmopathy.

The specimen was peripheral blood mononuclear cells (PBMCs), collected at new diagnosis, from a patient treated with antithyroid drugs. The source of these receptors is a woman between 40 and 65 years old with Graves disease.

This clonotype has a count of ten or more. The chain combines TRBV3-1 with TRBJ1-1, with D possibly matching TRBD1 (6 bases). The CDR3 loop spans 15 amino acids. The germline V gene encodes CDR1 LGHDT and CDR2 YNNKEL (reference sequence). V lost 4 bases and J lost 5, with 17 bases in between. CDR3 sequence (DNA): TGTGCCAGCAGCCCGGAGGGGGTCCGGGTGACTGAAGCTTTCTTT. Amino acids: CASSPEGVRVTEAFF.

This clonotype has ten or more counts. CDR3 sequence (DNA): TGTGCCAGCAGCCCCCAGCTTGCGGCGGGGCCCACAGATACGCAGTATTTT. This codes for CASSPQLAAGPTDTQYF. V gene TRBV11-2 combines with J gene TRBJ2-3; TRBD2 is a possible D gene (6 bases). The ends were cut back, 5 bases at V and 2 bases at J, with 20 bases in the middle. Germline V gives CDR1 SGHAT, CDR2 FQNNGV. This CDR3 region has 17 residues.

V is TRBV12-3 or TRBV12-4 and J is TRBJ2-2, with 8 positions matching TRBD2. The CDR3 is 15 amino acids. Trimming took 1 base from V and 4 from J; bases not matched to a gene: 2. CDR3 nucleotide sequence: TGTGCCAGCAGTTTAGTCGGGGGGGCCACCGGGGAGCTGTTTTTT. Protein: CASSLVGGATGELFF.

This rearrangement joins TRBV12-3 or TRBV12-4 to TRBJ2-4; TRBD1 aligns across 8 bases. V lost 7 bases and J lost 7; bases outside the gene matches: 6. The CDR3 has 13 amino acids. CDR3 coding DNA: TGTGCCAGCAAACCGACAGGGGCGAACATTCAGTACTTC. Encoded protein: CASKPTGANIQYF.

This clonotype has a count of ten or more. A junction end diverges from the germline sequence, so it may reflect a read error. This chain joins TRBV3-1 and TRBJ2-3; TRBD2 is a possible D gene (5 bases). Germline V gene data show CDR1 as LGHDT and CDR2 as YNNKEL (reference sequence). The CDR3 contains 15 residues. CDR3 DNA: TGTGCCAGCAGCCAAGGACCGACTAACACAGATGCGCAGTATTTT. It is translated as CASSQGPTNTDAQYF.